This T cell receptor (beta chain) was retrieved from a study of cytomegalovirus exposure and HLA in healthy donors. The CDR3 is made up of 16 amino acids. Trimming left V 3 bases short and J 0 bases short, with 13 bases between. Germline assignment: CDR1 SGHTA and CDR2 FQGNSA. As to this clone: The antigen remains undetermined.

13 Jbeta primers and 60 Vbeta primers were used for the PCR. Clones were sequenced by immunoSEQ multiplex PCR, and TCRdb holds only the in-frame ones, with some missing. The table has roughly 160,000 clones, around 84% seen once. Study outcomes and limitations: In vitro checks showed that a few CMV-associated chains really do target CMV antigens. In presence/absence analyses, roughly uniform sequencing depth across donors was assumed. Reportedly, diagnosis of cytomegalovirus status by the classifier showed high specificity and sensitivity.

This sequence was found in a man aged 25 to 45 in good health and CMV-seropositive. The sample was PBMCs. This rearrangement joins TRBV7-2 to TRBJ2-3, with D uncertain. In nucleotides, the CDR3 is TGTGCCAGCAGCTTTAACAGAGAAACTAGCACAGATACGCAGTATTTT. Protein product: CASSFNRETSTDTQYF.